The 2 T cell receptor beta chains below all came from one sample that was sequenced in a study of regulatory T cells in long-lasting Graves disease. Time point: newly diagnosed GD, antithyroid drugs for less than 3 months. The authors made the TCR library using RNA they extracted from PBMCs. Building the TCR beta libraries relied on iRepertoire HTBI primers, and CDR3 regions underwent Arm-PCR. TCRdb reprocessed the multiplex PCR reads with MiXCR, giving one entry per CDR3 protein. The sample yields 510,000 or so distinct CDR3 sequences, about 12% seen once. These data were also filed under a second study, of T cells in Graves' hyperthyroidism and ophthalmopathy.

The sample was peripheral blood mononuclear cells (PBMCs), taken at new diagnosis, from a patient treated with antithyroid drugs. The source of these receptors is a woman aged 25 to 45 with Graves disease.

The sample holds many counts of this clonotype. The chain carries TRBV28 and TRBJ1-2, with D possibly being TRBD1 (5 bases). The CDR3 extends over 13 amino acids. V was clipped by 10 bases and J by 5 bases, with 17 bases between them. CDR1 MDHEN and CDR2 SYDVKM come from the germline V gene. The DNA of the CDR3 is TGTGCCACCCTGCCTTCGGGGGTTTATGGCTACACCTTC. It translates to CATLPSGVYGYTF.

At least ten counts were recorded for this clonotype. The rearrangement uses TRBV25-1 and TRBJ1-3; D gene unclear. The CDR3 runs to 19 residues. Germline V lookup: CDR1 MGHDK, CDR2 SYGVNS. Trimming removed 5 bases from V and 0 bases from J, with 23 bases in between. The CDR3 here is CASSPSLGHGLFSGNTIYF. DNA for the CDR3: TGTGCCAGCAGTCCTTCCCTTGGCCACGGGCTATTCTCTGGAAACACCATATATTTT.